The clone carrying this T cell receptor (beta chain) was seen only a few times. The data derive from a study of blood T cell repertoires in COVID-19. Background on the study: PBMCs, B-cell-depleted T cells, or T cells provided the cDNA or gDNA that made up the material.

Participants had their cohort set by participant-reported clinical history. Recovered Cohort 3 donors showed two negative PCRs, clearance, or symptom resolution. The germline gives CDR1 LGHDT, CDR2 YNNKEL (reference sequence). Germline trimming cut 1 base from V and 5 bases from J; bases unmatched to any gene: 7. This CDR3 is 17 amino acids long. As handled by the study authors: Nucleated cell number was recorded as an estimate derived from reference gene primer amplification. The table came from immunoSEQ multiplex PCR; TCRdb's copy has only in-frame clones and leaves some out. The V and J calls and clone size are taken from that table; D and trimming were inferred from the DNA. Of more than 300,000 clones listed, 70% to 90% are singletons.

This chain uses TRBV3-1 (or the pseudogene TRBV3-2) with TRBJ2-3, with 12 bases fitting TRBD2. The specimen sequenced was PBMCs or T cells enriched from blood (not recorded which). The TCR sequence derives from a woman in her twenties or thirties who had recovered from COVID-19. CDR3 amino acids: CASSQGLAGGRQDTQYF. CDR3 in DNA: TGTGCCAGCAGCCAAGGGCTAGCGGGGGGGCGTCAAGATACGCAGTATTTT.